What follows are 18 T cell receptor beta chains derived from one specimen sequenced in a study of blood T cell repertoires in COVID-19. Clones were sequenced by immunoSEQ multiplex PCR, and TCRdb holds only the in-frame ones, with some missing. The data show around 70,000 clones, under 95% seen once. The sample was peripheral blood. The receptors here all came from a human donor in a cohort sampled during active COVID-19.

This clone has only one observation. The rearrangement joins TRBV11-2 to TRBJ1-1; D is ambiguous. Germline lookup yields CDR1 SGHAT and CDR2 FQNNGV. The CDR3 sequence is 11 residues long. V lost 4 bases to trimming and J lost 11 bases, with 11 bases between them. CDR3 sequence (DNA): TGTGCCAGCAGCTCCCTGCGTGAGGCTTTCTTT. Its protein is CASSSLREAFF.

In this sample, this clone turned up a few times. The chain uses TRBV6-5 and TRBJ1-1; no clear D gene. The CDR3 spans 15 residues. Trimming stripped 7 bases from V and 5 bases from J, with 20 bases between. Germline V CDR1 and CDR2: MNHEY, SVGAGI. This chain's CDR3 is CASTSGELGRTEAFF. CDR3 bases: TGTGCCAGCACCTCTGGGGAGTTGGGTCGTACTGAAGCTTTCTTT.

The chain links TRBV7-2 to TRBJ2-3; 11 nucleotides match TRBD2. Looked up from germline, CDR1 is SGHTA and CDR2 is FQGNSA. The trim removed 2 bases at V and 5 bases at J, leaving 6 bases unmatched. The CDR3 extends over 16 amino acids. CDR3 in amino acids: CASSLSTLAGVDTQYF. The CDR3 coding sequence is TGTGCCAGCAGCTTATCAACACTAGCGGGGGTAGATACGCAGTATTTT.

This chain connects TRBV15 to TRBJ2-7; 11 positions match TRBD2. Germline trimming cut 0 bases from V and 9 bases from J; bases unmatched to any gene: 7. CDR1 and CDR2 (germline): LNHNV, YYDKDF (reference sequence). CDR3 size: 15 residues. CDR3 DNA: TGTGCCACCAGCAGAGATAGCGGGGGGGGCAGGCGGCAGTACTTC. Translating it yields CATSRDSGGGRRQYF. The full variable domain, its missing parts supplied by reference TRBV15 and TRBJ2-7, is DAMVIQNPRYQVTQFGKPVTLSCSQTLNHNVMYWYQQKSSQAPKLLFHYYDKDFNNEADTPDNFQSRRPNTSFCFLDIRSPGLGDTAMYLCATSRDSGGGRRQYFGPGTRLTVT.

This sequence joins TRBV23-1 and TRBJ2-4; 9 nucleotides match TRBD1. TRBV23-1 is labeled an ORF, and its function is uncertain. The CDR3 is made up of 16 amino acids. Trimming at V came to 10 bases and at J to 7 bases, leaving 17 bases not matched to a gene. The CDR3 region is CANTQGYGQGFNIQYF. Written as DNA, the CDR3 is TGCGCCAACACACAAGGGTACGGACAGGGGTTCAACATTCAGTACTTC.

This chain uses TRBV6-2 or TRBV6-3 with TRBJ2-5; 11 positions match TRBD2. V gave up 2 bases and J gave up 5 bases; unmatched junction bases: 13. CDR1 MNHEY and CDR2 SVGEGT come from the germline V gene. The CDR3 runs to 18 residues. The DNA for the CDR3 is TGTGCCAGCAGTTACCTGGGACTAGCGGTAACAACGGGGGAGACCCAGTACTTC. Amino acids: CASSYLGLAVTTGETQYF.

The chain has TRBV25-1 and TRBJ2-3, with D perhaps TRBD2 (6 bases). This CDR3 has 16 residues. V was clipped by 1 base and J by 1 base, with 12 bases between them. Looked up from germline, CDR1 is MGHDK and CDR2 is SYGVNS. This CDR3 reads CASSEFKGGGTDTQYF. DNA for the CDR3: TGTGCCAGCAGTGAATTCAAAGGAGGGGGCACAGATACGCAGTATTTT.

The rearrangement joins TRBV3-1 (or the pseudogene TRBV3-2) to TRBJ2-7; 7 nucleotides agree with TRBD1. The V segment lost 4 bases and the J segment 6 bases; nucleotides outside the gene matches: 6. The CDR3 contains 13 residues. The germline gives CDR1 LGHDT, CDR2 YNNKEL (reference sequence). The chain's CDR3 is CASSLGQPGEQYF. In nucleotides, the CDR3 is TGTGCCAGCAGCCTGGGACAGCCTGGCGAGCAGTACTTC.

The chain has TRBV5-1 and TRBJ2-7, with TRBD2 identical over 9 bases. V was clipped by 0 bases and J by 0 bases; unmatched bases: 7. Germline CDR1 and CDR2: SGHRS and YFSETQ. The CDR3 runs to 17 residues. The CDR3 is CASSLGAGGFSSYEQYF. The CDR3 DNA reads as TGCGCCAGCAGCTTGGGAGCGGGGGGTTTCAGCTCCTACGAGCAGTACTTC.

The V and J genes are TRBV9 and TRBJ2-7; D is ambiguous. The ends were cut back, 0 bases at V and 6 bases at J, with 10 bases in the middle. CDR3 length equals 13 residues. CDR1 is SGDLS, CDR2 YYNGEE, per germline. This chain's CDR3 is CASSVGPTGEQYF. Written as DNA, the CDR3 is TGTGCCAGCAGCGTAGGACCGACGGGCGAGCAGTACTTC.

The gene calls are TRBV27 and TRBJ1-6; D is possibly TRBD1 (6 bases). This CDR3 comprises 16 residues. Germline CDR1 reads MNHEY; CDR2 reads SMNVEV (reference sequence). Trimming removed 0 bases at V and 2 bases at J, with 8 bases between. CDR3 sequence: CASSLSRGTYNSPLHF. Here the CDR3 DNA reads TGTGCCAGCAGTTTATCGAGGGGGACCTATAATTCACCCCTCCACTTT.

The V gene is TRBV3-1 (or the pseudogene TRBV3-2), the J gene TRBJ1-1; D uncertain. This CDR3 spans 13 amino acids. CDR1 is LGHDT and CDR2 is YNNKEL in the germline V gene (reference sequence). The ends were cut back, 5 bases at V and 3 bases at J, with 10 bases in the middle. In DNA, the CDR3 is TGTGCCAGCAGCGGAGGGCTTTACACTGAAGCTTTCTTT. Amino acid sequence: CASSGGLYTEAFF.

The CDR3 nucleotides are TGTGCCAGCAGCGGTTGGGACAGAACTGAAAAACTGTTTTTT. The encoded protein is CASSGWDRTEKLFF. The chain employs TRBV3-1 (or the pseudogene TRBV3-2) and TRBJ1-4, with 7 positions matching TRBD1. V lost 5 bases, J lost 7 bases, and 7 bases stayed unmatched. The CDR3 runs to 14 residues. Germline CDR1 and CDR2: LGHDT and YNNKEL (reference sequence).

To note about this clone: One end of the junction varies from germline; a read error may be responsible. This rearrangement joins TRBV6-1 to TRBJ1-2, with 7 positions matching TRBD1. CDR3 length: 12 amino acids. Germline V gene data show CDR1 as MNHNS and CDR2 as SASEGT. CDR3 in amino acids: CASSEHTGTVGF. CDR3 sequence (DNA): TGTGCCAGCAGTGAACATACCGGGACAGTAGGTTTC.

The chain carries TRBV6-6 and TRBJ1-2, with 11 positions matching TRBD1. V trimming: 8 bases; J trimming: 4 bases; junction bases outside the gene matches: 9. Germline V CDR1 and CDR2: MNHNY, SVGAGI (reference sequence). The CDR3 is made up of 15 amino acids. CDR3 amino acids: CASRGGQGAFYGYTF. CDR3 coding DNA: TGTGCCAGCCGAGGCGGACAGGGGGCTTTCTATGGCTACACCTTC.

The CDR3 nucleotides are TGTGCCAGCAGTTATAAAACAGGGACTGGAAACACCATATATTTT. Translating gives CASSYKTGTGNTIYF. V is TRBV5-6 and J is TRBJ1-3; D is perhaps TRBD1 (6 bases). Germline loops: CDR1 SGHDT, CDR2 YYEEEE. Trimming removed 5 bases from V and 2 bases from J, with 14 bases in between. CDR3 size: 15 residues.

The rearrangement uses TRBV5-1 and TRBJ1-1; 10 bases fit TRBD1. The CDR3 has 18 residues. CDR1 and CDR2 from the germline V gene are SGHRS and YFSETQ. Unmatched junction bases numbered 10, after V lost 2 bases and J lost 0 bases. In DNA form, the CDR3 reads TGCGCCAGCAGCTTCACCCTCGGGACAGGGGTCATGAACACTGAAGCTTTCTTT. This translates into CASSFTLGTGVMNTEAFF.

J is TRBJ2-1 and V is TRBV7-3; possibly TRBD1 for D (5 bases). The germline V gene has CDR1 SGHTA and CDR2 FQGTGA. This CDR3 is built from 15 residues. The V gene lost 0 bases and the J gene lost 4 bases, with 10 bases spanning the gap. DNA for the CDR3: TGTGCCAGCAGCTTAACGGCTGACAGTTACAATGAGCAGTTCTTC. It yields the protein CASSLTADSYNEQFF.